This TCR beta chain was identified in a study of cytomegalovirus exposure and HLA in healthy donors. General study results and limits: Rarity characterized most TCR sequences, yet some public TCRs appeared in many donors. Upon later analysis, HLA-associated TCR beta chains proved more clonally expanded than other, equally common chains.

The CDR3 contains 15 residues. Germline V lookup: CDR1 SGHNT, CDR2 YENEEA. This clone turned up a few times. Its target is unknown. A junction boundary mismatches the germline segment, possibly from a read error. Primers included in the PCR were 60 Vbeta and 13 Jbeta primers. Libraries were prepared by immunoSEQ multiplex PCR; TCRdb keeps only in-frame clonotypes and omits some of them. This table has 100,000 to 120,000 clones, approximately 69% appearing once. This clonotype originated in a man aged 30 to 39 in good health and CMV-seronegative. The specimen was PBMCs. The chain recombines TRBV11-3 with TRBJ2-1, with 7 bases matching TRBD1. This CDR3 is CASSLDPGQYNEQFF. Written as DNA, the CDR3 is TGTGCCAGCAGCCTAGACCCGGGACAGTACAATGAGCAGTTCTTC.